This T cell receptor beta chain was retrieved from a study of PD-L1 blockade in urothelial cancer. Study background: In 2014 therapy began: atezolizumab 1,200 mg intravenously every 3 weeks.

This clone was observed once. Stated time point: peripheral blood 6 weeks after treatment start. Each individual provided 1 to 8 samples (taken pretreatment and on-treatment). Clones were sequenced by immunoSEQ multiplex PCR, and TCRdb holds only the in-frame ones, with some missing. Of more than 90,000 clones detected, roughly 80% appear once; the ten largest clones hold approximately 8%. V shed 0 bases and J shed 0 bases, with 12 bases lying between them. The CDR3 is made up of 16 amino acids. Germline CDR1 and CDR2: SGHNT and YYREEE (reference sequence). This TCR was sampled from a man aged 65-85 years with urothelial cancer. The chain carries TRBV5-4 and TRBJ1-1; D is perhaps TRBD1 (5 bases). Sequenced material: PBMCs, taken around atezolizumab (anti-PD-L1) treatment. The CDR3 DNA is TGTGCCAGCAGCTTGGCGGCGGGGGGAATGAACACTGAAGCTTTCTTT. Translation gives CASSLAAGGMNTEAFF.